This T cell receptor (beta chain) was retrieved from a study of OX40 agonist ivuxolimab in advanced cancers. Turning to the overall study: Ivuxolimab was a fully human IgG2 agonistic monoclonal antibody targeting the costimulatory receptor OX40 (CD134). Partial responses were achieved by three dose-escalation patients, of whom one had hepatocellular carcinoma and two had cutaneous melanoma. Among the approximately 54 dose-escalation patients, approximately 20 had hepatocellular carcinoma, 15 melanoma, 9 renal cell carcinoma and 9 head and neck cancer. Intravenous ivuxolimab was administered to patients every 2 weeks at six dose levels: 0.01, 0.1, 0.3, 1.5, 3 and 10 mg/kg. Peripheral TCRbeta sequencing was intended to test whether TCR sequence diversity was altered and clonal T-cell expansion was caused by ivuxolimab. The monotherapy dose-escalation portion (N of about 49 patients) of the phase I ivuxolimab trial is reported in the paper. Prior anti-PD-1, anti-PD-L1 or anti-CTLA-4 therapy was permitted, and checkpoint inhibitors had been received by roughly 40% of dose-escalation patients. In the dose-escalation cohort, more than 75% of patients were male, and the mean age was roughly 60 years, with a range of roughly 20 to 80.

The trial excluded patients who had a history of autoimmune disease or were on systemic immunosuppression. Peripheral blood for TCR sequencing was collected from all dose cohorts at baseline, on cycle 4 day 1, and on cycle 7 day 1. Samples were obtained from an open-label, multicenter, first-in-human phase I dose-escalation trial of ivuxolimab. The trial enrolled adults with locally advanced or metastatic head and neck squamous cell, hepatocellular, melanoma or renal cell carcinoma. CD4+ and CD8+ T cells were sorted separately from peripheral blood before TCR sequencing. V is reduced by 1 base and J by 4 bases, leaving a spacing of 11 bases between them. CDR1 LNHDA and CDR2 SQIVND were looked up in the germline V gene (reference sequence). Inclusive of the bounding cysteine and phenylalanine, the CDR3 is 14 residues long. Here the CDR3 DNA is all that survives: 42 bases in frame from base 1. What the research found in general, with its limitations: At doses of 0.1 to 3.0 mg/kg, clonal expansion of both CD4+ and CD8+ blood T cells was observed from baseline to week 6. Low levels of normalized T-cell clonal expansion were also seen in some patients who did not respond. After ivuxolimab, expanded clones were on average more numerous among CD8+ T cells than among CD4+ T cells. In the 0.1-3.0 mg/kg groups, partial responders were among the patients with the lowest normalized peripheral clonal expansion, particularly in CD8+ T cells. The antigen specificity of the clonally expanded peripheral T cells was not determined.

A word on this clone: Its specific antigen is unknown. Per-base quality was not reported, and no clone a single base away is much larger than it.

To sequence the TCRbeta CDR3 region, genomic DNA was isolated from the sorted cells. TCRbeta CDR3 regions were sequenced using the immunoSEQ Assay. The immuneACCESS repertoire file appears here via TCRdb, limited to in-frame rearrangements. These files lack a portion of the clones; in checked studies, under half of the deficit traces to unresolved V genes, and the cause of the others is not known. For this sample there are about 37,000 clones; over 75% appear just once. The ten top clones hold 15% to 20% of the sample. The rearrangement joined TRBV19 to TRBJ2-7, and possibly TRBD2, on 5 matching bases. The specimen was CD4+ or CD8+ T cells sorted from blood, collected in a trial of the OX40 agonist ivuxolimab. The origin of this receptor is an adult with an advanced solid tumor such as melanoma, head and neck, liver or kidney cancer. CDR3 region: CASSIAPGEYEQYF. The DNA sequence follows: TGTGCCAGTAGTATAGCCCCCGGGGAGTACGAGCAGTACTTC. Outside the CDR3, residues come from the reference TRBV19 and TRBJ2-7 proteins, so the full variable domain is: DGGITQSPKYLFRKEGQNVTLSCEQNLNHDAMYWYRQDPGQGLRLIYYSQIVNDFQKGDIAEGYSVSREKKESFPLTVTSAQKNPTAFYLCASSIAPGEYEQYFGPGTRLTVT.